A single sample is the source of the 27 T cell receptor beta chains below, sequenced in a study of blood T cell repertoires in COVID-19. The method was immunoSEQ multiplex PCR; TCRdb's version includes in-frame clones alone and lacks a portion of them. The table shows around 300,000 clones, with 75% to 90% occurring only once. The sample was peripheral blood. The receptors shown here come from an older woman with acute or convalescent COVID-19.

This clone was detected a few times. The chain couples TRBV11-2 to TRBJ1-2; 8 bases are shared with TRBD1. After removal of 2 bases from V and 6 bases from J, the junction contained 5 bases not matched to a gene. Germline V CDR1 and CDR2: SGHAT, FQNNGV. The CDR3 consists of 14 residues. CDR3 in amino acids: CASSLNRGDNGYTF. The CDR3 DNA reads TGTGCCAGCAGCTTAAACAGGGGGGACAATGGCTACACCTTC.

This clone was observed a few times. J is TRBJ2-7 and V is TRBV3-1 (or the pseudogene TRBV3-2); 11 nucleotides agree with TRBD2. Trimming took 2 bases from V and 7 from J; bases not matched to a gene: 10. CDR3 length: 16 residues. Germline lookup yields CDR1 LGHDT and CDR2 YNNKEL (reference sequence). CDR3 in amino acids: CASSQNVLAGGREQYF. Written as DNA, the CDR3 is TGTGCCAGCAGCCAAAACGTCCTAGCGGGGGGTCGAGAGCAGTACTTC.

The rearrangement links TRBV5-1 to TRBJ2-7; TRBD1 is a possible D gene (6 bases). This CDR3 is built from 13 residues. The germline CDR1 and CDR2 sequences are SGHRS and YFSETQ. Trimming left V 4 bases short and J 2 bases short, with 10 bases between. DNA of the CDR3: TGCGCCAGCAGCACCACAGGGCCCTACGAGCAGTACTTC. Its translation is CASSTTGPYEQYF.

For the CDR3, the DNA is TGTGCCAGCAGCTTATTCCCGGGACAAGGGAACACTGAAGCTTTCTTT. Its protein product is CASSLFPGQGNTEAFF. The rearrangement joins TRBV7-6 to TRBJ1-1; a possible D gene is TRBD1 (6 bases). V lost 2 bases to trimming and J lost 1 base, with 14 bases between them. Germline assignment: CDR1 SGHVS and CDR2 FNYEAQ. CDR3 length: 16 residues.

This CDR3 is CASSSDGGGYGYTF. The CDR3, as DNA: TGCGCCAGCAGCTCGGATGGCGGCGGCTATGGCTACACCTTC. The J gene is TRBJ1-2, the V gene TRBV5-1; D unclear. The CDR3 loop spans 14 amino acids. Trimming stripped 3 bases from V and 4 bases from J, with 13 bases between. Per the germline V gene, CDR1 is SGHRS and CDR2 is YFSETQ.

This chain connects TRBV7-9 to TRBJ2-7; weak D call: TRBD1 (5 bases). The germline gives CDR1 SEHNR, CDR2 FQNEAQ (reference sequence). The ends were cut back, 2 bases at V and 6 bases at J, with 23 bases in the middle. This CDR3 comprises 17 residues. DNA of the CDR3: TGTGCCAGCAGCTTATTAATTATCGGGCAGGGTCGGGCCGAGCAGTACTTC. Encoded protein: CASSLLIIGQGRAEQYF.

The V call is TRBV29-1, the J call TRBJ1-2, with D tentatively TRBD1 (6 bases). The CDR3 runs 15 residues. The V gene lost 3 bases and the J gene lost 0 bases, with 14 bases spanning the gap. Germline V lookup: CDR1 SQVTM, CDR2 ANQGSEA. The CDR3 is CSVELQGTANYGYTF. The CDR3 nucleotides read TGCAGCGTTGAGCTTCAGGGGACGGCTAACTATGGCTACACCTTC.

V usage is TRBV7-2 and J usage is TRBJ2-3; 7 nucleotides align to TRBD1. CDR3 length equals 14 residues. Germline CDR1 and CDR2: SGHTA and FQGNSA. Trimming took 3 bases from V and 6 from J; bases not matched to a gene: 6. The CDR3 loop is CASSLGTGADTQYF. DNA for the CDR3: TGTGCCAGCAGCTTGGGTACAGGGGCCGATACGCAGTATTTT.

The chain links TRBV2 to TRBJ1-5, with TRBD1 identical over 9 bases. Trimming removed 6 bases from V and 2 bases from J; junction bases left unmatched: 2. The CDR3 has 14 amino acids. From germline, CDR1 is SNHLY and CDR2 FYNNEI. CDR3: CASRTGGGNQPQHF. The CDR3, as DNA: TGTGCCAGCAGGACAGGGGGTGGCAATCAGCCCCAGCATTTT.

The rearrangement joins TRBV11-2 to TRBJ2-1, with 12 bases matching TRBD2. This CDR3 is 15 amino acids long. From germline, CDR1 is SGHAT and CDR2 FQNNGV. The V gene end was trimmed by 3 bases and the J gene end by 9 bases; junction bases not matched to a gene: 6. CDR3 nucleotides: TGTGCCAGCAGCTTGACTAGCGGGAGTACAATTGAGCAGTTCTTC. Translated: CASSLTSGSTIEQFF.

V and J are TRBV5-1 and TRBJ2-1; TRBD1 agrees at 8 bases. This CDR3 contains 16 residues. Germline V gene lookup returns CDR1 SGHRS and CDR2 YFSETQ. The ends lost 4 bases at V and 0 bases at J; junction bases unmatched: 6. Here the CDR3 reads CASSTTTGVSYNEQFF. The CDR3 nucleotides read TGCGCCAGCAGCACCACGACAGGGGTCTCCTACAATGAGCAGTTCTTC.

The V and J genes are TRBV3-1 (or the pseudogene TRBV3-2) and TRBJ2-1; 9 bases are shared with TRBD2. Germline V gene data show CDR1 as LGHDT and CDR2 as YNNKEL (reference sequence). The CDR3 consists of 15 residues. The junction had 2 bases not matched to a gene; V was cut back by 5 bases and J by 0 bases. The CDR3 region is CASSATSGSYNEQFF. The CDR3 DNA reads TGTGCCAGCAGCGCGACTAGCGGCTCCTACAATGAGCAGTTCTTC.

J is TRBJ2-1 and V is TRBV3-1 (or the pseudogene TRBV3-2); 10 nucleotides match TRBD1. Germline CDR1 reads LGHDT; CDR2 reads YNNKEL (reference sequence). The CDR3 totals 14 residues. The trim removed 4 bases at V and 9 bases at J, leaving 6 bases unmatched. CDR3 amino acids: CASSPGQGGSEQFF. The CDR3 region has the DNA TGTGCCAGCAGCCCCGGACAGGGGGGTAGTGAGCAGTTCTTC.

The chain links TRBV11-2 to TRBJ1-1; D remains unclear. The germline gives CDR1 SGHAT, CDR2 FQNNGV. Trimming took off 6 bases at V and 1 base at J, with 9 bases between the two ends. The length of the CDR3 is 13 residues. In DNA, the CDR3 is TGTGCCAGCAGATCACGCGGGAACACTGAAGCTTTCTTT. This gives the protein CASRSRGNTEAFF.

The chain has TRBV7-8 and TRBJ1-5; the match to TRBD1 covers 8 bases. With 1 base clipped from V and 5 bases from J, the junction kept 7 bases outside the gene matches. The CDR3 has 16 amino acids. Germline CDR1 SGHVS, CDR2 FQNEAQ. The CDR3 nucleotides read TGTGCCAGCAGCTTAGGAGACAGGGGCGGTGATCAGCCCCAGCATTTT. It translates to CASSLGDRGGDQPQHF.

The chain combines TRBV6-5 with TRBJ2-1, with TRBD2 matching over 7 bases. The CDR3 extends over 11 amino acids. Losses at the gene ends were 4 bases for V and 9 bases for J; bases not matched to a gene: 0. Germline values: CDR1 MNHEY, CDR2 SVGAGI. The CDR3 DNA reads TGTGCCAGCAGTTCTAGCGGTGAGCAGTTCTTC. It codes for CASSSSGEQFF.

The genes are TRBV9 and TRBJ1-1; D is uncertain. V gave up 0 bases and J gave up 5 bases, with 17 bases separating them. The germline V gene has CDR1 SGDLS and CDR2 YYNGEE. This CDR3 is built from 16 residues. For the CDR3, the DNA is TGTGCCAGCAGCGTAGGGCGGCCGGAAGTGGGTACTGAAGCTTTCTTT. It codes for CASSVGRPEVGTEAFF. Full variable domain (outside the CDR3, taken from reference TRBV9 and TRBJ1-1): DSGVTQTPKHLITATGQRVTLRCSPRSGDLSVYWYQQSLDQGLQFLIQYYNGEERAKGNILERFSAQQFPDLHSELNLSSLELGDSALYFCASSVGRPEVGTEAFFGQGTRLTVV.

The genes are TRBV5-4 and TRBJ1-1; D might be TRBD1 (5 bases). Per the germline V gene, CDR1 is SGHNT and CDR2 is YYREEE (reference sequence). This CDR3 contains 13 residues. V lost 4 bases and J 9 bases, leaving 16 bases between the germline ends. CDR3 bases: TGTGCCAGCAGCCCCCTGACGGGGGGAAAAGCTTTCTTT. Encoded protein: CASSPLTGGKAFF.

This clone was seen a handful of times. The chain is built from TRBV3-1 (or the pseudogene TRBV3-2) and TRBJ1-3; possible D gene TRBD1, 6 bases. Trimming pared 3 bases from V and 3 bases from J, leaving 15 bases between. Germline V gene lookup returns CDR1 LGHDT and CDR2 YNNKEL (reference sequence). The CDR3 runs 16 residues. The CDR3 here is CASSQTLTGSGNTIYF. DNA of the CDR3: TGTGCCAGCAGCCAGACACTAACAGGGAGTGGAAACACCATATATTTT.

The chain links TRBV5-6 to TRBJ2-7; 7 nucleotides line up with TRBD2. The CDR3 loop spans 14 amino acids. V lost 4 bases, J lost 5 bases, and 9 bases stayed unmatched. The germline V gene encodes CDR1 SGHDT and CDR2 YYEEEE. DNA for the CDR3: TGTGCCAGCAGCGTATTCGGGAGGATCGACGAGCAGTACTTC. Its protein is CASSVFGRIDEQYF. Combining the CDR3 with reference TRBV5-6 and TRBJ2-7 gives the whole variable domain DAGVTQSPTHLIKTRGQQVTLRCSPKSGHDTVSWYQQALGQGPQFIFQYYEEEERQRGNFPDRFSGHQFPNYSSELNVNALLLGDSALYLCASSVFGRIDEQYFGPGTRLTVT.

V is TRBV30 and J is TRBJ1-2; 7 bases line up with TRBD1. The CDR3 spans 14 residues. Germline CDR1 reads GTSNPN; CDR2 reads SVGIG (reference sequence). Losses at the gene ends were 4 bases for V and 4 bases for J; bases not matched to a gene: 9. CDR3 sequence: CAWTPGQVGYGYTF. The CDR3 nucleotides read TGTGCCTGGACCCCTGGACAGGTGGGCTATGGCTACACCTTC.

This chain connects TRBV3-1 (or the pseudogene TRBV3-2) to TRBJ1-5, with 8 bases matching TRBD1. The CDR3 consists of 13 residues. With V trimmed by 2 bases and J by 7 bases, 1 base remained unmatched. Germline CDR1 and CDR2: LGHDT and YNNKEL (reference sequence). CDR3 bases: TGTGCCAGCAGCCAACAGGGGGCCCAGCCCCAGCATTTT. It codes for CASSQQGAQPQHF.

J is TRBJ1-2 and V is TRBV6-2 or TRBV6-3; possibly TRBD1 for D (5 bases). V was shortened by 0 bases and J by 2 bases, with 7 bases between the two germline ends. Germline lookup yields CDR1 MNHEY and CDR2 SVGEGT. CDR3 length: 14 residues. The CDR3 bases are TGTGCCAGCAGTTACTCGAAGGGGAACTATGGCTACACCTTC. Its protein is CASSYSKGNYGYTF.

The J gene is TRBJ2-5, the V gene TRBV6-2 or TRBV6-3, with 11 bases matching TRBD2. The J segment lost 2 bases and the V segment lost 2 bases, leaving 4 bases of the junction unmatched. The length of the CDR3 is 16 residues. Germline values: CDR1 MNHEY, CDR2 SVGEGT. This CDR3 reads CASSYPLAGVQETQYF. In DNA form, the CDR3 reads TGTGCCAGCAGTTACCCACTAGCGGGGGTTCAAGAGACCCAGTACTTC.

J is TRBJ1-5 and V is TRBV18, with D possibly TRBD1 on 5 matching bases. Germline-derived CDR1 and CDR2 are KGHSH and LQKENI. The CDR3 runs to 13 residues. The V end was cut by 5 bases, the J end by 5 bases, with 10 bases between. The CDR3 DNA reads as TGTGCCAGCTCAGTTTCCAGGGATCAGCCCCAGCATTTT. Translation: CASSVSRDQPQHF.

For this clone: The same CDR3 can be traced to other DNA sequences in this sample. The chain has TRBV4-1 and TRBJ1-1, with 8 bases matching TRBD1. Germline assignment: CDR1 MGHRA and CDR2 YSYEKL. The CDR3 is 15 amino acids. V shed 4 bases and J 3 bases; nucleotides not matched to a gene: 7. DNA for the CDR3: TGCGCCAGCAGCCGAGGACAGGGCCGGGACACTGAAGCTTTCTTT. This encodes CASSRGQGRDTEAFF.

The J gene is TRBJ2-2, the V gene TRBV11-2; 12 bases fit TRBD2. The CDR3 is 15 amino acids. The germline gives CDR1 SGHAT, CDR2 FQNNGV. The J segment lost 6 bases and the V segment lost 5 bases, leaving 4 bases of the junction unmatched. The CDR3 protein is CASSRPSGGAGELFF. The CDR3 nucleotides read TGTGCCAGCAGCCGTCCTAGCGGGGGGGCCGGGGAGCTGTTTTTT.